A single sample gave rise to the 10 T cell receptor beta chains below, sequenced in a study of T cell clonality in common variable immunodeficiency. Study observations and caveats: Common variable immunodeficiency TCR beta sequences reportedly had fewer deletions and N-nucleotide insertions.

Clones were read by immunoSEQ multiplex PCR, and TCRdb kept only the in-frame ones, dropping some. The data show some 21,000 clones, with none appearing a single time. Antigens for these TCRs are unknown. The source material was peripheral blood mononuclear cells. These receptors all come from a human donor with common variable immunodeficiency.

This clone has just a few counts. The CDR3 end falls 3 residues outside the read, so it is completed with the germline J gene. The genes are TRBV7-6 and TRBJ1-1; maybe TRBD1 (6 bases). CDR3 length equals 14 residues. Per the germline V gene, CDR1 is SGHVS and CDR2 is FNYEAQ. The CDR3: CASSLPGTFNKAFF. CDR3 bases read: TGTGCCAGCAGCTTACCGGGGACATTCAACAAA.

On this clone itself: The junction departs from germline at one end; a sequencing error may be responsible. The sequenced fragment ends 3 residues before the CDR3 boundary, so the rest is inferred from the germline J gene. The V and J genes are TRBV11-2 and TRBJ1-1; TRBD1 aligns across 7 bases. This CDR3 region has 12 residues. The germline CDR1 and CDR2 sequences are SGHAT and FQNNGV. CDR3 protein: CTSSSTGTEAFF. The part of the CDR3 DNA that was read is TGTACCAGCAGCTCGACAGGGACTGAA.

The sample holds a few counts of this clone. The read gets to within 3 residues of the CDR3 end, and the germline J gene fills in the rest. The rearrangement uses TRBV6-2 or TRBV6-3 and TRBJ1-2; tentative D call: TRBD1 (6 bases). The germline CDR1 and CDR2 sequences are MNHEY and SVGEGT. CDR3 length: 17 amino acids. V was cut by 6 bases and J by 1 base, with 21 bases left in between. This CDR3 reads CASRSMGAGTINYGYTF. The DNA read from the CDR3 is TGTGCCAGCAGATCAATGGGGGCCGGGACAATTAACTATGGC.

The sample holds a few counts of this clone. CDR3 region: CASSEGRQGLRNEQFF. The CDR3 DNA, read in part, is TGTGCCAGCAGTGAAGGGAGACAGGGTTTGAGGAATGAG. This chain links TRBV2 with TRBJ2-1, with 7 positions matching TRBD1. The read terminates 3 residues before the CDR3 end, so the remaining end is supplied by the germline J gene. CDR1 and CDR2 from the germline V gene are SNHLY and FYNNEI. CDR3 length: 16 residues. V gave up 1 base and J gave up 7 bases; unmatched junction bases: 10.

The CDR3 is CASSPRVGTTDTQYF. The CDR3 bases that were read are TGCGCCAGCAGCCCCAGAGTGGGCACCACAGATACG. The chain combines TRBV5-1 with TRBJ2-3, with D unresolved. The read falls 3 residues short of the CDR3 end, and the missing part is taken from the germline J gene. Germline-derived CDR1 and CDR2 are SGHRS and YFSETQ. Between the trimmed V and J ends, which lost 4 bases and 2 bases, there was a span of 14 bases. This CDR3 is 15 amino acids long.

About this clone: From the germline J gene comes the end of the CDR3, since the read stops 3 residues before it. The chain combines TRBV20-1 with TRBJ2-3, with D maybe TRBD2 (6 bases). This CDR3 has 14 residues. Germline CDR1 reads DFQATT; CDR2 reads SNEGSKA (reference sequence). Deletions cut 6 bases from V and 2 bases from J, with 15 bases between. CDR3 bases read: TGCAGTGCCATTAGCGGCGGTAACACAGATACG. Amino acids: CSAISGGNTDT. The CDR3 in full is CSAISGGNTDTQYF.

A note on this clone: The missing CDR3 end, 3 residues past where the read stops, is filled in from the germline J gene. This chain joins TRBV7-9 and TRBJ2-1; possible D gene TRBD1, 6 bases. Per the germline V gene, CDR1 is SEHNR and CDR2 is FQNEAQ (reference sequence). V lost 1 base to trimming and J lost 8 bases, with 12 bases between them. The CDR3 contains 14 residues. The chain's CDR3 is CASSLDQGFDEQFF. The CDR3 DNA, read in part, is TGTGCCAGCAGCTTAGATCAGGGGTTCGATGAG.

The sample holds a few counts of this clone. From the germline J gene comes the end of the CDR3, since the read stops 3 residues before it. This chain links TRBV18 with TRBJ2-3; D is uncertain. This CDR3 is built from 14 residues. Germline V CDR1 and CDR2: KGHSH, LQKENI. Trimming cost V 2 bases and J 1 base, with 7 bases left between them. Partial CDR3 DNA: TGTGCCAGCTCACCAACCCAGGGCACAGATACG. Protein: CASSPTQGTDT. The whole CDR3 sequence is CASSPTQGTDTQYF.

There are many counts of this clone. CDR3 in amino acids: CASPTAHPGTENTGELFF. The part of the CDR3 DNA that was read is TGTGCCTCCCCCACCGCACACCCCGGGACAGAAAACACCGGGGAG. The chain carries TRBV30 and TRBJ2-2; 7 nucleotides line up with TRBD1. The CDR3 extends 3 residues past the end of the read, so its final part is completed from the germline J gene. The germline CDR1 and CDR2 sequences are GTSNPN and SVGIG (reference sequence). Trimming cost V 7 bases and J 2 bases; bases outside gene matches: 19. CDR3 size: 18 residues.

This clone was observed a few times. The sequenced part of the CDR3 DNA is TGTGCCAGCAGCCCAAACAGGGGATCCACTGAA. Encoded protein: CASSPNRGSTE. The whole CDR3 region reads CASSPNRGSTEAFF. The rearrangement links TRBV7-9 to TRBJ1-1; the match to TRBD1 covers 7 bases. The observed sequence ends 3 residues before the CDR3 terminus, with the missing tail filled in from the germline J gene. This CDR3 spans 14 amino acids. CDR1 is SEHNR and CDR2 is FQNEAQ in the germline V gene (reference sequence). V lost 5 bases and J lost 4; bases outside the gene matches: 7.